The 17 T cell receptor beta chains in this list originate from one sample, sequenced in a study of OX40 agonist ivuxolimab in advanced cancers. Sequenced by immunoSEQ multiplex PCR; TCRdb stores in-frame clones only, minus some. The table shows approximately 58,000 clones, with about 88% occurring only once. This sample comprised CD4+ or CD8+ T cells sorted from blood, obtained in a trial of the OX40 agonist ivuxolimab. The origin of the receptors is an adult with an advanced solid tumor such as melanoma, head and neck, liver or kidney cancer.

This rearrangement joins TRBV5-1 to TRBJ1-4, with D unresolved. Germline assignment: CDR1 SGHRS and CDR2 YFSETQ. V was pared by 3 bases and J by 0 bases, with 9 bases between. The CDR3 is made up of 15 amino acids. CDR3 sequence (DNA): TGCGCCAGCAGCTCCGGTTTAGCAACTAATGAAAAACTGTTTTTT. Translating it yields CASSSGLATNEKLFF.

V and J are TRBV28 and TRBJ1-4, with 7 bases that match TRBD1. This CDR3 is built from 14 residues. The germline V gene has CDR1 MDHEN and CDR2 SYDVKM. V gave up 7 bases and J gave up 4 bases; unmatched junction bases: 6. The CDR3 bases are TGTGCCAGCACCGTGGACAGGATTAATGAAAAACTGTTTTTT. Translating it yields CASTVDRINEKLFF.

The CDR3 bases are TGTGCCAGCAGTCCCTGGACAGGGAACGGGGAGCTGTTTTTT. It yields the protein CASSPWTGNGELFF. V is TRBV27 and J is TRBJ2-2, with TRBD1 matching over 8 bases. The germline CDR1 and CDR2 sequences are MNHEY and SMNVEV (reference sequence). V was pared by 5 bases and J by 7 bases, with 6 bases of the junction left unmatched. The CDR3 extends over 14 amino acids.

The CDR3 coding sequence is TGCGCCAGCAGCCAAGGGTCCGGGGGGAGCTCTGGGGCCAACGTCCTGACTTTC. Encoded protein: CASSQGSGGSSGANVLTF. The chain employs TRBV4-1 and TRBJ2-6, with TRBD2 matching 7 bases. The CDR3 has 18 residues. The V gene's germline CDR1 is MGHRA and CDR2 YSYEKL. The junction had 6 bases not matched to a gene; V was cut back by 1 base and J by 0 bases.

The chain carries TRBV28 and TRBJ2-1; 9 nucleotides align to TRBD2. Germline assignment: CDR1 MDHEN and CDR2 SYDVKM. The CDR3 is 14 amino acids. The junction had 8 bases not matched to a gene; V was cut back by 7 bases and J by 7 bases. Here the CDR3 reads CASTKREVRNEQFF. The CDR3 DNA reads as TGTGCCAGCACCAAGCGGGAGGTACGAAATGAGCAGTTCTTC.

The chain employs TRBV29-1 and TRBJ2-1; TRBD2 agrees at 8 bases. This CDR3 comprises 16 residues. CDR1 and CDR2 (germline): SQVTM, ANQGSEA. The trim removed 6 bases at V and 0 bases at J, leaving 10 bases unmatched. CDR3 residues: CSVVLGLAGSYNEQFF. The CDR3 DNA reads TGCAGCGTCGTCCTAGGACTAGCCGGCTCCTACAATGAGCAGTTCTTC.

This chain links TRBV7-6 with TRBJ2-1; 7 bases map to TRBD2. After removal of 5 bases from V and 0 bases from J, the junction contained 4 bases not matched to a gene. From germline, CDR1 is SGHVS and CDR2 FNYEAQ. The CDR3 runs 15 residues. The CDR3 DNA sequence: TGTGCCAGCAGCCTTCGGGGGGTCTCCTACAATGAGCAGTTCTTC. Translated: CASSLRGVSYNEQFF. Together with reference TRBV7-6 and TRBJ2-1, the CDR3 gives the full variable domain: GAGVSQSPRYKVTKRGQDVALRCDPISGHVSLYWYRQALGQGPEFLTYFNYEAQQDKSGLPNDRFSAERPEGSISTLTIQRTEQRDSAMYRCASSLRGVSYNEQFFGPGTRLTVL.

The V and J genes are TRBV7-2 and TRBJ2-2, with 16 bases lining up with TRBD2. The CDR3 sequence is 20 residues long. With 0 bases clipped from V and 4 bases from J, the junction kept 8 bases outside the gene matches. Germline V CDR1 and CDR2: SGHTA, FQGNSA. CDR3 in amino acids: CASSLAPGLAGGPGTGELFF. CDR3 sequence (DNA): TGTGCCAGCAGCTTAGCCCCGGGACTAGCGGGAGGGCCGGGCACCGGGGAGCTGTTTTTT.

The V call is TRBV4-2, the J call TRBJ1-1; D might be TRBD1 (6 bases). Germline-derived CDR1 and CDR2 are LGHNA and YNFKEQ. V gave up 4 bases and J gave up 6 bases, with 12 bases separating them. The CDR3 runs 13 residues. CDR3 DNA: TGTGCCAGCAGCCCCACGGGGGGGCCTGAAGCTTTCTTT. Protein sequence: CASSPTGGPEAFF.

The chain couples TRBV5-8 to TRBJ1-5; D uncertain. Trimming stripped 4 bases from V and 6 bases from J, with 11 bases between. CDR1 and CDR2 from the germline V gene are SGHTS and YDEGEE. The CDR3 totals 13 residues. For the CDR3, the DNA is TGTGCCAGCAGCCGGGGTCTGGGTCAGCCCCAGCATTTT. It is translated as CASSRGLGQPQHF.

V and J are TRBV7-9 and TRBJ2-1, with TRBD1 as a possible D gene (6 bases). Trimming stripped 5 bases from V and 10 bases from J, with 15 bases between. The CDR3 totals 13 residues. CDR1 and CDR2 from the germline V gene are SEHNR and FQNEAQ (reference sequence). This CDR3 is CASSVMTGQEQFF. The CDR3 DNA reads TGTGCCAGCAGCGTAATGACAGGACAGGAGCAGTTCTTC.

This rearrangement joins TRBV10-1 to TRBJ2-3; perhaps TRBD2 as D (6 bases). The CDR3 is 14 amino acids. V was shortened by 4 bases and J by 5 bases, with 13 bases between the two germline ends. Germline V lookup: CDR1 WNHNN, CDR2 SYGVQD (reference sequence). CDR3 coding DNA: TGCGCCAGCAGTGGAGGGAGGCTTTTAGATACGCAGTATTTT. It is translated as CASSGGRLLDTQYF.

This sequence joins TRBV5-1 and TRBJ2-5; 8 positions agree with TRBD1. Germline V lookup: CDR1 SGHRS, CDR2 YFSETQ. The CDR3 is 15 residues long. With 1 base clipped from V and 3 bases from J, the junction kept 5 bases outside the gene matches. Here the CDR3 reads CASSLRPGGEETQYF. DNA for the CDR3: TGCGCCAGCAGCTTGCGTCCAGGGGGCGAAGAGACCCAGTACTTC.

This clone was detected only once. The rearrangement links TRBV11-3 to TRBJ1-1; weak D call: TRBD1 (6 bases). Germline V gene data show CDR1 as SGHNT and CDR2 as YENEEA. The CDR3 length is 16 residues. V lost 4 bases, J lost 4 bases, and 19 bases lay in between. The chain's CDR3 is CASSSRQDISVTEAFF. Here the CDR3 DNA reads TGTGCCAGCAGCTCGAGACAGGATATATCGGTCACTGAAGCTTTCTTT.

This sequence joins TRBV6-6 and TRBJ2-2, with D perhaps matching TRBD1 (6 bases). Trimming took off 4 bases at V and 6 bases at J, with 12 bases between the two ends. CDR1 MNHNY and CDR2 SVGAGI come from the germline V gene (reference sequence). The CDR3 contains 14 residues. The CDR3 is CASSFTGSPGELFF. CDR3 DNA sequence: TGTGCCAGCAGTTTTACAGGGTCACCCGGGGAGCTGTTTTTT.

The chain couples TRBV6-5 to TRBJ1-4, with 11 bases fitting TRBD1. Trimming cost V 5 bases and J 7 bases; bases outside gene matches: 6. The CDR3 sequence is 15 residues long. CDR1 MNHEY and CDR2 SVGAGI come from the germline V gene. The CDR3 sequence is CASSVSGTGGEKLFF. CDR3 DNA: TGTGCCAGCAGTGTTTCTGGGACAGGGGGTGAAAAACTGTTTTTT.

Here the CDR3 reads CASSLGDRYNEQFF. In nucleotides, the CDR3 is TGTGCCAGCAGCTTGGGCGACCGTTACAATGAGCAGTTCTTC. The rearrangement links TRBV5-5 to TRBJ2-1, with no clear D. The germline V gene has CDR1 SGHKS and CDR2 YYEKEE (reference sequence). CDR3 length: 14 residues. Trimming shortened V by 0 bases and J by 4 bases, and 8 bases separated the two germline ends.